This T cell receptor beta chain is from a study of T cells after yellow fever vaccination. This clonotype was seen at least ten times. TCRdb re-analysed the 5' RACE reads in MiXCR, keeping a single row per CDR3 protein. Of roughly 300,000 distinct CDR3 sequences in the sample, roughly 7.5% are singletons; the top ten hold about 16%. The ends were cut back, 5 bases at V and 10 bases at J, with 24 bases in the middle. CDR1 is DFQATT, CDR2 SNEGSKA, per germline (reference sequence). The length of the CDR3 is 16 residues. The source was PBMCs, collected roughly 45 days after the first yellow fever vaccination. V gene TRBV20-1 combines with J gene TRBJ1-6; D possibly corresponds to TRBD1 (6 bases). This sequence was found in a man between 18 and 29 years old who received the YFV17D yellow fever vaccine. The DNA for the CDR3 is TGCAGTGCTCTAGCGCTGCGACAGGCCACCCAATCACCCCTCCACTTT. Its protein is CSALALRQATQSPLHF.